This T cell receptor (beta chain) was identified during a study of blood T cell repertoires in COVID-19. Overall study context: Collection of acute and convalescent COVID-19 samples took place in the United States, Italy and Spain.

Per the original methods: Amplifying reference gene primers gave estimates of nucleated cell counts. Generated by immunoSEQ multiplex PCR, the TCRdb table keeps only in-frame clones and is missing some. Clonal size and the V and J genes are those of that table, whereas D and trimming came from the DNA. This table holds 200,000 or so clones, roughly four fifths found once. There are 17 residues in the CDR3. Germline V CDR1 and CDR2: SGHTS, YDEGEE. Trimming shortened V by 0 bases and J by 4 bases, and 19 bases separated the two germline ends. The sequence derives from a woman aged 50 to 65 who had been exposed to COVID-19. V is TRBV5-8 and J is TRBJ2-5; D possibly corresponds to TRBD2 (5 bases). Sample: PBMCs or T cells enriched from blood (not recorded which). CDR3 sequence reads: CASSLGRWGANGETQYF. DNA of the CDR3: TGTGCCAGCAGCTTGGGCCGTTGGGGAGCGAATGGAGAGACCCAGTACTTC.